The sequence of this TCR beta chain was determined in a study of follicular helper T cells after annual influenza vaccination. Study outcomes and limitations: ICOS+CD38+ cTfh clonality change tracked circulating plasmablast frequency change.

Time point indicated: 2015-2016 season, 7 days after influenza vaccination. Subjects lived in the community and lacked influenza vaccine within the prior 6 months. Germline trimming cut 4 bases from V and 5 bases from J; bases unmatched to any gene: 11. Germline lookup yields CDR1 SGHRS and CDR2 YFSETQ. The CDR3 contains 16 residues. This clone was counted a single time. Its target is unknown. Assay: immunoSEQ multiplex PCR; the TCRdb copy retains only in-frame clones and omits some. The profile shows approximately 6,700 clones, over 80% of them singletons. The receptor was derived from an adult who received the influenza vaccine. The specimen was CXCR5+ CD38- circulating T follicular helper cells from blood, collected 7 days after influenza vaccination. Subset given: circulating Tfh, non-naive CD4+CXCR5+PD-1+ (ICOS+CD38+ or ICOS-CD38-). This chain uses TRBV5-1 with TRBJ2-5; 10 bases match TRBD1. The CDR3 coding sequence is TGCGCCAGCAGCATCACCGGGACAGGGGTCCGCGAGACCCAGTACTTC. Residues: CASSITGTGVRETQYF.